This T cell receptor (beta chain) was identified in a study of blood T cell repertoires in COVID-19. CDR1 PRHDT and CDR2 FYEKMQ come from the germline V gene (reference sequence). This CDR3 has 15 amino acids. V lost 5 bases, J lost 3 bases, and 8 bases stayed unmatched. Repertoires were generated with immunoSEQ multiplex PCR, while TCRdb's copy carries only in-frame clones and drops some. The repertoire holds more than 200,000 clones, with approximately 86% as singletons. The sample comprised peripheral blood. The receptor's source is a man aged 30 to 45 with active or convalescent COVID-19. V gene TRBV13 combines with J gene TRBJ1-2; 8 bases line up with TRBD1. The CDR3 loop reads CASSNYRGADYGYTF. CDR3 in DNA: TGTGCCAGCAGCAACTACAGGGGGGCTGACTATGGCTACACCTTC.